One sample yielded the 27 T cell receptor beta chains listed below, sequenced in a study of CD8 T cells in Susac syndrome. Random hexamers served to reverse transcribe roughly 0.5 to 1 ug RNA. Using its own MiXCR run on the immunoSEQ multiplex PCR reads, TCRdb lists one record per CDR3 protein. The sample comprises about 84,000 distinct CDR3 sequences, 85% to 95% of which are singletons, and around 0.3% rests with the top ten. The source material was CD8+ T cells from PBMCs. The receptors originated from a human donor in good health.

The rearrangement joins TRBV7-8 to TRBJ2-7, with 10 nucleotides matching TRBD1. CDR3 length: 17 amino acids. V was pared by 1 base and J by 2 bases, with 8 bases of the junction left unmatched. Germline V gene sequence: CDR1 SGHVS, CDR2 FQNEAQ. CDR3 region: CASSLGSVGTGAYEQYF. The CDR3 DNA reads as TGTGCCAGCAGCTTAGGCAGTGTAGGGACAGGGGCCTACGAGCAGTACTTC.

This clonotype was detected once. This chain connects TRBV20-1 to TRBJ2-5; 9 nucleotides line up with TRBD2. Germline V CDR1 and CDR2: DFQATT, SNEGSKA (reference sequence). The CDR3 has 14 amino acids. Trimming at V came to 3 bases and at J to 3 bases, leaving 5 bases not matched to a gene. DNA of the CDR3: TGCAGTGCTAGTGGAGCGGGGGGTGAAGAGACCCAGTACTTC. Amino acid sequence: CSASGAGGEETQYF.

As for this clonotype: A read error may explain this, as a much larger clone is one base away. The chain recombines TRBV13 with TRBJ1-4, with TRBD1 as a possible D gene (6 bases). Germline CDR1 reads PRHDT; CDR2 reads FYEKMQ (reference sequence). The CDR3 length is 14 residues. The DNA for the CDR3 is TGTGCCTGCAGCTTCCGGGGGCTTAATGAAAAACTGTTTTTT. Translation gives CACSFRGLNEKLFF.

This clonotype has only a few counts. The V call is TRBV12-3 or TRBV12-4, the J call TRBJ2-3; D call uncertain. The CDR3 consists of 13 residues. The germline V and J ends were trimmed by 3 bases and 0 bases, with 4 bases remaining between them. The CDR3 DNA sequence: TGTGCCAGCAGTTTGGGTAGCACAGATACGCAGTATTTT. It encodes CASSLGSTDTQYF.

This chain uses TRBV6-1 with TRBJ2-1, with 8 bases that match TRBD2. This CDR3 is 16 amino acids long. Germline CDR1 is MNHNS and CDR2 is SASEGT. V dropped 6 bases and J dropped 0; count of bases not matched to a gene: 7. DNA of the CDR3: TGTGCCAGCAGCCTGACTAGCGCGGCCTCCTACAATGAGCAGTTCTTC. This codes for CASSLTSAASYNEQFF.

The chain is built from TRBV6-5 and TRBJ2-1; 12 nucleotides agree with TRBD1. There are 14 residues in the CDR3. J lost 8 bases, V lost 4 bases, and 3 bases had no gene match. CDR1 MNHEY and CDR2 SVGAGI come from the germline V gene. The CDR3 spells CASSWDRGLDEQFF. The CDR3 bases are TGTGCCAGCAGTTGGGACAGGGGGCTCGATGAGCAGTTCTTC.

V usage is TRBV7-9 and J usage is TRBJ1-1; a weak D match, TRBD1 (5 bases). Germline CDR1 SEHNR, CDR2 FQNEAQ (reference sequence). Trimming shortened V by 5 bases and J by 0 bases, and 19 bases separated the two germline ends. The CDR3 covers 17 residues. The CDR3 sequence: CASSLGPEQTMNTEAFF. The CDR3 DNA reads as TGTGCCAGCAGCCTGGGGCCCGAACAGACGATGAACACTGAAGCTTTCTTT.

This chain links TRBV29-1 with TRBJ1-1; 8 bases match TRBD1. The CDR3 consists of 11 residues. In germline, CDR1 is SQVTM, CDR2 ANQGSEA. V shed 7 bases and J 11 bases; nucleotides not matched to a gene: 9. The CDR3 DNA sequence: TGCAGCGGCGCGCAGGGGGCGCAGGCTTTCTTT. This codes for CSGAQGAQAFF.

V usage is TRBV11-2 and J usage is TRBJ2-7, with D hard to call. V lost 1 base and J 0 bases, leaving 7 bases between the germline ends. Germline V lookup: CDR1 SGHAT, CDR2 FQNNGV. CDR3 length: 14 residues. This chain's CDR3 is CASSLGFSSYEQYF. The CDR3 nucleotides are TGTGCCAGCAGCTTAGGTTTCAGCTCCTACGAGCAGTACTTC.

The chain couples TRBV27 to TRBJ2-1; possibly TRBD2 for D (5 bases). CDR1 is MNHEY and CDR2 is SMNVEV in the germline V gene (reference sequence). This CDR3 spans 14 amino acids. The ends were cut back, 5 bases at V and 3 bases at J, with 11 bases in the middle. In DNA, the CDR3 is TGTGCCAGCAGTGGCTCCGCGGGCTACAATGAGCAGTTCTTC. Amino acids: CASSGSAGYNEQFF.

The chain uses TRBV7-9 and TRBJ1-6; D remains unclear. Trimming took off 4 bases at V and 6 bases at J, with 13 bases between the two ends. There are 15 residues in the CDR3. Germline V gives CDR1 SEHNR, CDR2 FQNEAQ (reference sequence). DNA of the CDR3: TGTGCCAGCAGCTCCCTGATCGGACCTAATTCACCCCTCCACTTT. Protein sequence: CASSSLIGPNSPLHF.

The chain couples TRBV7-2 to TRBJ2-5, with 8 bases lining up with TRBD1. The CDR3 is 18 amino acids. Germline CDR1 is SGHTA and CDR2 is FQGNSA. The V segment lost 2 bases and the J segment 1 base; nucleotides outside the gene matches: 12. CDR3 in DNA: TGTGCCAGCAGCTTATACGGTTGGACAGGGCCACTCCAAGAGACCCAGTACTTC. Protein sequence: CASSLYGWTGPLQETQYF.

The V and J genes are TRBV6-6 and TRBJ2-7; D unclear. Trimming cost V 0 bases and J 6 bases, with 3 bases left between them. Germline values: CDR1 MNHNY, CDR2 SVGAGI (reference sequence). The CDR3 is 11 residues long. The CDR3 reads CASSYSTEQYF. Written as DNA, the CDR3 is TGTGCCAGCAGTTACTCGACCGAGCAGTACTTC.

The chain carries TRBV20-1 and TRBJ2-3, with TRBD2 matching over 12 bases. From germline, CDR1 is DFQATT and CDR2 SNEGSKA (reference sequence). CDR3 length: 15 amino acids. The junction had 7 bases not matched to a gene; V was cut back by 6 bases and J by 3 bases. This CDR3 reads CSAPTSGGPTDTQYF. As DNA, the CDR3 is TGCAGTGCGCCAACTAGCGGGGGGCCTACAGATACGCAGTATTTT.

The chain links TRBV7-8 to TRBJ2-3; 9 bases align to TRBD1. Trimming at V came to 8 bases and at J to 4 bases, leaving 10 bases not matched to a gene. Germline V gene sequence: CDR1 SGHVS, CDR2 FQNEAQ. The CDR3 contains 15 residues. The CDR3, as DNA: TGTGCCAGCCTGTCGGGGACAGGGCTGGCAGATACGCAGTATTTT. The encoded protein is CASLSGTGLADTQYF. Full variable domain (remainder filled in from reference TRBV7-8 and TRBJ2-3): GAGVSQSPRYKVAKRGQDVALRCDPISGHVSLFWYQQALGQGPEFLTYFQNEAQLDKSGLPSDRFFAERPEGSVSTLKIQRTQQEDSAVYLCASLSGTGLADTQYFGPGTRLTVL.

V usage is TRBV29-1 and J usage is TRBJ2-1; D gene unclear. This CDR3 is 11 amino acids long. Germline V gene lookup returns CDR1 SQVTM and CDR2 ANQGSEA. The germline V and J ends were trimmed by 0 bases and 9 bases, with 6 bases remaining between them. The CDR3 sequence is CSVEDRVEQFF. In DNA, the CDR3 is TGCAGCGTTGAAGATCGGGTTGAGCAGTTCTTC.

V gene TRBV6-5 combines with J gene TRBJ2-3; 13 bases map to TRBD2. Per germline, CDR1 MNHEY and CDR2 SVGAGI. The J segment lost 4 bases and the V segment lost 5 bases, leaving 3 bases of the junction unmatched. The CDR3 has 15 residues. CDR3 residues: CASSTGTSGADTQYF. CDR3 DNA sequence: TGTGCCAGCAGTACCGGGACTAGCGGGGCAGATACGCAGTATTTT.

The chain recombines TRBV3-1 with TRBJ2-1; D assignment may be TRBD1 or TRBD2 (6 bases each). The CDR3 sequence is 15 residues long. Per the germline V gene, CDR1 is LGHDT and CDR2 is YNNKEL (reference sequence). The germline V and J ends were trimmed by 4 bases and 5 bases, with 15 bases remaining between them. CDR3 protein: CASSPPGGGHNEQFF. CDR3 nucleotides: TGTGCCAGCAGCCCCCCCGGGGGCGGCCACAATGAGCAGTTCTTC.

The V gene is TRBV6-4, the J gene TRBJ2-1, with D hard to call. This CDR3 has 15 residues. V was shortened by 6 bases and J by 3 bases, with 15 bases between the two germline ends. Germline CDR1 MRHNA, CDR2 SNTAGT. CDR3 sequence: CASSPTPTRYNEQFF. The CDR3 nucleotides are TGTGCCAGCAGCCCTACGCCGACCCGCTACAATGAGCAGTTCTTC.

In nucleotides, the CDR3 is TGTGCCAGCACAGTGAACACTGAAGCTTTCTTT. Translation gives CASTVNTEAFF. The chain couples TRBV13 to TRBJ1-1; no reliable D call. The CDR3 is 11 residues long. Germline lookup yields CDR1 PRHDT and CDR2 FYEKMQ (reference sequence). V lost 7 bases and J 0 bases, leaving 3 bases between the germline ends. Drawing the rest from reference TRBV13 and TRBJ1-1, the complete variable domain is AAGVIQSPRHLIKEKRETATLKCYPIPRHDTVYWYQQGPGQDPQFLISFYEKMQSDKGSIPDRFSAQQFSDYHSELNMSSLELGDSALYFCASTVNTEAFFGQGTRLTVV.

The rearrangement links TRBV11-2 to TRBJ1-6, with a possible D match to TRBD1 (5 bases). Trimming took 0 bases from V and 1 from J, leaving 13 bases between them. This CDR3 region has 18 residues. Germline V gene lookup returns CDR1 SGHAT and CDR2 FQNNGV. The CDR3 loop is CASSLDRRGYSYNSPLHF. The CDR3, as DNA: TGTGCCAGCAGCTTAGATCGAAGGGGTTATTCCTATAATTCACCCCTCCACTTT.

The genes are TRBV5-5 and TRBJ2-7; D uncertain. With 4 bases removed from V and 2 bases from J, the gap between germline ends came to 7 bases. The germline gives CDR1 SGHKS, CDR2 YYEKEE (reference sequence). The CDR3 spans 12 residues. CDR3 protein: CASSPLTYEQYF. Written as DNA, the CDR3 is TGTGCCAGCAGCCCATTGACCTACGAGCAGTACTTC. Complete variable domain (other parts from reference TRBV5-5 and TRBJ2-7): DAGVTQSPTHLIKTRGQQVTLRCSPISGHKSVSWYQQVLGQGPQFIFQYYEKEERGRGNFPDRFSARQFPNYSSELNVNALLLGDSALYLCASSPLTYEQYFGPGTRLTVT.

The genes are TRBV9 and TRBJ2-1, with D possibly being TRBD2 (6 bases). Trimming shortened V by 5 bases and J by 0 bases, and 12 bases separated the two germline ends. CDR3 length equals 15 residues. Per germline, CDR1 SGDLS and CDR2 YYNGEE. The CDR3: CASSAWGDSYNEQFF. The CDR3, as DNA: TGTGCCAGCAGTGCCTGGGGGGACTCCTACAATGAGCAGTTCTTC.

The rearrangement joins TRBV25-1 to TRBJ2-3, with 8 bases aligning to TRBD1. The CDR3 length is 19 residues. Germline loops: CDR1 MGHDK, CDR2 SYGVNS. Unmatched junction bases numbered 15, after V lost 3 bases and J lost 1 base. CDR3 residues: CASSDSSDRAFRGTDTQYF. The CDR3 coding sequence is TGTGCCAGCAGTGACTCTTCGGACAGGGCCTTTCGGGGCACAGATACGCAGTATTTT.

The chain uses TRBV20-1 and TRBJ1-4; 12 nucleotides agree with TRBD1. The CDR3 is 15 residues long. From germline, CDR1 is DFQATT and CDR2 SNEGSKA (reference sequence). The ends lost 6 bases at V and 8 bases at J; junction bases unmatched: 10. The CDR3 reads CSARDRGHAREKLFF. CDR3 DNA sequence: TGCAGTGCCCGGGACAGGGGGCACGCGAGGGAAAAACTGTTTTTT.

The chain has TRBV5-4 and TRBJ2-1, with a tentative D call TRBD2 (5 bases). CDR3 length equals 12 residues. Germline loops: CDR1 SGHNT, CDR2 YYREEE (reference sequence). Trimming removed 4 bases from V and 9 bases from J, with 11 bases in between. The CDR3 bases are TGTGCCAGCAGCCCCGGGGTGGTTGAGCAGTTCTTC. Translated: CASSPGVVEQFF.

This sequence joins TRBV20-1 and TRBJ2-1; 9 bases line up with TRBD2. CDR1 is DFQATT, CDR2 SNEGSKA, per germline (reference sequence). This CDR3 has 13 amino acids. The V and J ends lost 5 bases and 3 bases, in that order; junction bases with no gene match: 2. CDR3 sequence reads: CSAGLAIYNEQFF. The CDR3 nucleotides are TGCAGTGCTGGACTAGCGATCTACAATGAGCAGTTCTTC.